These 15 T cell receptor beta chains were all obtained from the same sample, sequenced in a study of blood T cell repertoires in COVID-19. Sequencing used immunoSEQ multiplex PCR; TCRdb keeps in-frame clones, though not all of them. The table shows just over 90,000 clones, with roughly 80% occurring only once. The sequencing input was peripheral blood. These receptors were taken from a human donor in a cohort sampled during active COVID-19.

The CDR3 nucleotides are TGTGCCAGCAGCTTGAGACAGGGGAGTGAAAAACTGTTTTTT. Translation: CASSLRQGSEKLFF. The chain uses TRBV5-8 and TRBJ1-4; TRBD1 agrees at 8 bases. This CDR3 has 14 amino acids. The trim removed 1 base at V and 7 bases at J, leaving 3 bases unmatched. CDR1 and CDR2 (germline): SGHTS, YDEGEE.

The chain joins TRBV2 to TRBJ2-1, with TRBD2 matching 9 bases. In germline, CDR1 is SNHLY, CDR2 FYNNEI. V lost 1 base to trimming and J lost 6 bases; unmatched junction nucleotides: 10. There are 17 residues in the CDR3. CDR3 amino acids: CASSEVRSGRPINEQFF. DNA of the CDR3: TGTGCCAGCAGTGAAGTTAGGAGCGGGAGGCCTATCAATGAGCAGTTCTTC.

The V call is TRBV3-1 (or the pseudogene TRBV3-2), the J call TRBJ2-5; 15 bases are shared with TRBD2. The V segment lost 1 base and the J segment 5 bases; nucleotides outside the gene matches: 2. The CDR3 runs to 16 residues. Germline V CDR1 and CDR2: LGHDT, YNNKEL (reference sequence). The CDR3 protein is CASSQGTSGRGETQYF. The DNA of the CDR3 is TGTGCCAGCAGCCAAGGGACTAGCGGGAGGGGGGAGACCCAGTACTTC.

This sequence joins TRBV2 and TRBJ1-1; no definite D call. The CDR3 length is 13 residues. The V gene's germline CDR1 is SNHLY and CDR2 FYNNEI. With 4 bases removed from V and 3 bases from J, the gap between germline ends came to 9 bases. This CDR3 reads CASSVVEDTEAFF. CDR3 DNA: TGTGCCAGCAGTGTCGTGGAGGACACTGAAGCTTTCTTT.

The gene calls are TRBV3-1 (or the pseudogene TRBV3-2) and TRBJ1-1; the match to TRBD1 covers 7 bases. Germline V gives CDR1 LGHDT, CDR2 YNNKEL (reference sequence). V gave up 4 bases and J gave up 5 bases; unmatched junction bases: 1. The CDR3 extends over 12 amino acids. In DNA form, the CDR3 reads TGTGCCAGCAGCCGGGGACAGACTGAAGCTTTCTTT. Protein sequence: CASSRGQTEAFF.

The gene calls are TRBV29-1 and TRBJ2-3; a weak D match, TRBD2 (5 bases). The V gene lost 0 bases and the J gene lost 6 bases, with 7 bases spanning the gap. The CDR3 loop spans 12 amino acids. Germline V gene lookup returns CDR1 SQVTM and CDR2 ANQGSEA. This CDR3 is CSVEERGDTQYF. CDR3 DNA sequence: TGCAGCGTTGAAGAACGAGGGGATACGCAGTATTTT.

This clone appeared once. CDR3 in DNA: TGTGCCAGCAGTCCCGGGACAGCCGTTAGATTTAACTATGGCTACACCTTC. Translated, it gives CASSPGTAVRFNYGYTF. The chain links TRBV6-6 to TRBJ1-2, with TRBD1 identical over 7 bases. This CDR3 comprises 17 residues. J lost 1 base, V lost 5 bases, and 13 bases had no gene match. Germline CDR1 MNHNY, CDR2 SVGAGI (reference sequence).

The chain employs TRBV24-1 and TRBJ2-7; the D gene is possibly TRBD2 (5 bases). The CDR3 is 15 amino acids. CDR1 is KGHDR, CDR2 SFDVKD, per germline. V gave up 3 bases and J gave up 2 bases, with 13 bases separating them. CDR3 in amino acids: CATSDPRTRTYEQYF. CDR3 nucleotide sequence: TGTGCCACCAGTGATCCCAGGACTCGAACCTACGAGCAGTACTTC.

The chain joins TRBV7-9 to TRBJ2-2; 8 bases agree with TRBD1. Looked up from germline, CDR1 is SEHNR and CDR2 is FQNEAQ (reference sequence). The CDR3 extends over 15 amino acids. V dropped 3 bases and J dropped 4; count of bases not matched to a gene: 4. DNA for the CDR3: TGTGCCAGCAGCTTGACAGGGGTGGCCACCGGGGAGCTGTTTTTT. It yields the protein CASSLTGVATGELFF.

The chain couples TRBV18 to TRBJ2-1, with 8 bases matching TRBD2. The germline V gene has CDR1 KGHSH and CDR2 LQKENI. The ends lost 6 bases at V and 7 bases at J; junction bases unmatched: 17. The CDR3 totals 17 residues. The CDR3 here is CASSSDSGASWGNEQFF. The CDR3 nucleotides are TGTGCCAGCTCGTCTGATAGCGGGGCCTCGTGGGGGAATGAGCAGTTCTTC.

The chain joins TRBV19 to TRBJ2-4, with TRBD1 as a possible D gene (5 bases). The CDR3 has 12 amino acids. Trimming cost V 6 bases and J 7 bases, with 10 bases left between them. Germline V gene lookup returns CDR1 LNHDA and CDR2 SQIVND (reference sequence). The CDR3 spells CASRSKGNIQYF. The CDR3 region has the DNA TGTGCCAGTAGGTCCAAGGGGAACATTCAGTACTTC.

This chain links TRBV10-1 with TRBJ2-3; 9 nucleotides align to TRBD1. The V gene's germline CDR1 is WNHNN and CDR2 SYGVQD (reference sequence). Unmatched junction bases numbered 14, after V lost 7 bases and J lost 3 bases. This CDR3 is 17 amino acids long. Here the CDR3 DNA reads TGCGCCAGCACGGGGGTCCGGGACAGGGAAAGGACAGATACGCAGTATTTT. Its protein is CASTGVRDRERTDTQYF.

The J gene is TRBJ2-1, the V gene TRBV7-8, with TRBD1 matching 7 bases. CDR3 length: 16 residues. J gave up 7 bases and V 5 bases, and 14 bases lay outside the gene matches. Germline lookup yields CDR1 SGHVS and CDR2 FQNEAQ. CDR3 nucleotides: TGTGCCAGCAGCCTAAGAGGCGAGGGGGCTAATAATGAGCAGTTCTTC. Protein sequence: CASSLRGEGANNEQFF.

The chain couples TRBV21-1 to TRBJ2-7; the table's D call, TRBD1, was not checked against the DNA. TRBV21-1 is flagged as a pseudogene. The CDR3 has 15 amino acids. The CDR3 DNA follows: TGTGCCAGCAGCAAGGAAGGCAGGGGACCCTACGAGCAGTACTTC. This encodes CASSKEGRGPYEQYF.

The V call is TRBV3-1 (or the pseudogene TRBV3-2), the J call TRBJ2-1; 16 bases match TRBD2. V shed 4 bases and J 5 bases; nucleotides not matched to a gene: 8. There are 18 residues in the CDR3. Germline CDR1 and CDR2: LGHDT and YNNKEL (reference sequence). This CDR3 reads CASSLRKGLAGGNNEQFF. DNA for the CDR3: TGTGCCAGCAGCCTCAGGAAGGGACTAGCGGGAGGGAACAATGAGCAGTTCTTC.